Here is one TCR beta chain with its context. What it recognizes is unknown. This entry is derived from a study of T cells in localized non-small cell lung cancer. Germline lookup yields CDR1 SGHNT and CDR2 YENEEA. The CDR3 is 15 residues long. Trimming left V 5 bases short and J 6 bases short, with 16 bases between. Study-level findings and limits: Uninvolved adjacent lung had higher T cell clonality than tumor and all other tissues. A single tumor region was sequenced, leaving heterogeneity possible. For the top 100 tumor clones, a median about 60 also appeared in adjacent lung.

Assay used: immunoSEQ multiplex PCR; TCRdb lists only in-frame clones, some missing. The data contain some 130,000 clones, more than 80% of them singletons. The TCR sequence derives from a female donor aged 60 or older with stage I lung adenocarcinoma. The sample was peripheral blood, taken before any cancer treatment. The chain combines TRBV11-3 with TRBJ2-2; perhaps D is TRBD1 or TRBD2 (6 bases each). CDR3 in amino acids: CASSPRRGDSGELFF. In DNA, the CDR3 is TGTGCCAGCAGCCCGAGGAGGGGGGATTCCGGGGAGCTGTTTTTT.